These 21 T cell receptor beta chains came from one sample sequenced in a study of CD8 T cells in Susac syndrome. With random hexamers, 0.5 to 1 ug RNA was reverse transcribed. TCRdb itself ran the immunoSEQ multiplex PCR reads through MiXCR, one entry per CDR3 protein. Here the sample spans 140,000 or so distinct CDR3 sequences, roughly 94% being singletons. The sample comprised CD4+ T cells from PBMCs. Receptors were obtained from a human donor in good health.

About this clonotype: One end of the junction varies from germline; a read error may be responsible. The DNA for the CDR3 is TGTGCCAGCAGCTTCCGCGAGGAGCTGTTCTTC. This codes for CASSFREELFF. The rearrangement links TRBV7-6 to TRBJ2-1; D gene unclear. The CDR3 is made up of 11 amino acids. In germline, CDR1 is SGHVS, CDR2 FNYEAQ. The variable domain in full, completed from reference TRBV7-6 and TRBJ2-1, reads GAGVSQSPRYKVTKRGQDVALRCDPISGHVSLYWYRQALGQGPEFLTYFNYEAQQDKSGLPNDRFSAERPEGSISTLTIQRTEQRDSAMYRCASSFREELFFGPGTRLTVL.

A single count supports this clonotype. V and J are TRBV3-1 and TRBJ2-1, with D perhaps matching TRBD1 or TRBD2 (7 bases each). Germline V gene sequence: CDR1 LGHDT, CDR2 YNNKEL (reference sequence). V dropped 0 bases and J dropped 8 bases, with 17 bases sitting between them. This CDR3 spans 16 amino acids. The CDR3 reads CASSQDPASGGDEQFF. CDR3 DNA sequence: TGTGCCAGCAGCCAAGATCCAGCCTCAGGGGGGGATGAGCAGTTCTTC.

V is TRBV29-1 and J is TRBJ2-1; possible D gene TRBD1, 6 bases. V lost 2 bases, J lost 4 bases, and 12 bases lay in between. Germline lookup yields CDR1 SQVTM and CDR2 ANQGSEA. This CDR3 is built from 14 residues. The CDR3 sequence: CSVEQTGTYNEQFF. CDR3 bases: TGCAGCGTTGAACAAACCGGGACATACAATGAGCAGTTCTTC.

The chain joins TRBV12-3 or TRBV12-4 to TRBJ2-7; 9 bases are shared with TRBD1. Unmatched junction bases numbered 5, after V lost 5 bases and J lost 3 bases. The CDR3 is 14 amino acids. The DNA for the CDR3 is TGTGCCAGCAGTCAGGGGGGACAGGGCTACGAGCAGTACTTC. It codes for CASSQGGQGYEQYF.

The V gene is TRBV27, the J gene TRBJ2-7; 10 bases agree with TRBD2. This CDR3 has 16 residues. V was pared by 5 bases and J by 1 base, with 8 bases of the junction left unmatched. Germline CDR1 MNHEY, CDR2 SMNVEV (reference sequence). CDR3 in DNA: TGTGCCAGCAGTCGGACTAGCGGAACAGTGTCCTACGAGCAGTACTTC. As protein: CASSRTSGTVSYEQYF.

The genes are TRBV13 and TRBJ1-1; no reliable D call. The ends were cut back, 8 bases at V and 7 bases at J, with 11 bases in the middle. This CDR3 comprises 11 residues. Germline values: CDR1 PRHDT, CDR2 FYEKMQ (reference sequence). DNA for the CDR3: TGTGCCAGCGCCCGCGTCGGTGAAGCTTTCTTT. Protein product: CASARVGEAFF.

Here the CDR3 reads CASSLQGPAETQYF. CDR3 DNA sequence: TGTGCCAGCAGCTTACAGGGGCCCGCAGAGACCCAGTACTTC. The chain combines TRBV7-2 with TRBJ2-5; D might be TRBD1 (6 bases). The V gene lost 2 bases and the J gene lost 4 bases, with 11 bases spanning the gap. The germline gives CDR1 SGHTA, CDR2 FQGNSA. This CDR3 comprises 14 residues.

The chain links TRBV2 to TRBJ2-1, with 8 bases fitting TRBD1. V was clipped by 5 bases and J by 4 bases; unmatched bases: 7. In germline, CDR1 is SNHLY, CDR2 FYNNEI. The CDR3 is 15 amino acids. Here the CDR3 reads CASSPRQGSYNEQFF. DNA for the CDR3: TGTGCCAGCAGTCCAAGACAGGGGTCATACAATGAGCAGTTCTTC.

This clonotype was counted once. The chain links TRBV7-2 to TRBJ2-5; 7 bases map to TRBD1. J was trimmed by 2 bases and V by 5 bases; bases with no gene match: 11. This CDR3 is 16 amino acids long. The V gene's germline CDR1 is SGHTA and CDR2 FQGNSA. CDR3 sequence (DNA): TGTGCCAGCAGCCCGAACTCAGGGGGACCACAAGAGACCCAGTACTTC. It translates to CASSPNSGGPQETQYF.

The V call is TRBV3-1, the J call TRBJ2-2, with no clear D. Germline CDR1 LGHDT, CDR2 YNNKEL (reference sequence). The length of the CDR3 is 14 residues. V lost 1 base and J lost 4, with 7 bases in between. CDR3 residues: CASSQAKVTGELFF. The CDR3 DNA is TGTGCCAGCAGCCAAGCCAAAGTCACCGGGGAGCTGTTTTTT.

The chain links TRBV19 to TRBJ2-2, with D unclear. The CDR3 runs 11 residues. Between the trimmed V and J ends, which lost 3 bases and 6 bases, there was a span of 2 bases. CDR1 is LNHDA, CDR2 SQIVND, per germline (reference sequence). This chain's CDR3 is CASSIPGELFF. In DNA, the CDR3 is TGTGCCAGTAGTATCCCCGGGGAGCTGTTTTTT.

This rearrangement joins TRBV2 to TRBJ1-1, with D possibly being TRBD1 (5 bases). Trimming took 6 bases from V and 8 from J, leaving 16 bases between them. CDR1 and CDR2 (germline): SNHLY, FYNNEI. This CDR3 is built from 13 residues. CDR3 loop: CASSAHEGLEAFF. CDR3 in DNA: TGTGCCAGCAGCGCTCATGAGGGACTGGAAGCTTTCTTT.

This rearrangement joins TRBV20-1 to TRBJ1-2; a possible D gene is TRBD1 (5 bases). This CDR3 is built from 13 residues. V shed 3 bases and J shed 8 bases, with 16 bases lying between them. The germline CDR1 and CDR2 sequences are DFQATT and SNEGSKA (reference sequence). The CDR3: CSARLQDSEGYTF. As DNA, the CDR3 is TGCAGTGCTAGGTTACAGGATTCAGAAGGCTACACCTTC.

The V call is TRBV5-1, the J call TRBJ1-1; maybe TRBD1 (6 bases). The CDR3 spans 14 residues. Trimming stripped 4 bases from V and 1 base from J, with 11 bases between. Germline V gene data show CDR1 as SGHRS and CDR2 as YFSETQ. The CDR3 here is CASSPGQPNTEAFF. For the CDR3, the DNA is TGCGCCAGCAGCCCCGGACAGCCGAACACTGAAGCTTTCTTT.

This sequence joins TRBV7-2 and TRBJ2-3; D not certain. The CDR3 covers 16 residues. Germline lookup yields CDR1 SGHTA and CDR2 FQGNSA. The germline V and J ends were trimmed by 0 bases and 3 bases, with 13 bases remaining between them. The CDR3 sequence: CASSLAMAGRTDTQYF. CDR3 nucleotide sequence: TGTGCCAGCAGCTTAGCGATGGCAGGAAGAACAGATACGCAGTATTTT.

V and J are TRBV18 and TRBJ2-7; the D is unclear. Trimming pared 2 bases from V and 8 bases from J, leaving 16 bases between. The CDR3 loop spans 14 amino acids. Germline CDR1 reads KGHSH; CDR2 reads LQKENI. The CDR3: CASSPERQWEQQYF. CDR3 DNA: TGTGCCAGCTCACCAGAGCGTCAATGGGAACAGCAGTACTTC.

This clonotype has just a few counts. The chain is built from TRBV27 and TRBJ1-1, with D hard to call. The ends were cut back, 1 base at V and 1 base at J, with 4 bases in the middle. Per germline, CDR1 MNHEY and CDR2 SMNVEV (reference sequence). This CDR3 has 13 residues. CDR3 DNA sequence: TGTGCCAGCAGTTTATGGGGGAACACTGAAGCTTTCTTT. Amino acids: CASSLWGNTEAFF.

In nucleotides, the CDR3 is TGTGCCAGCAGCTTAGGCTCCCGGCTGAGTGAGCAGTTCTTC. Translating gives CASSLGSRLSEQFF. The rearrangement links TRBV7-9 to TRBJ2-1; no firm D call. The V end was cut by 1 base, the J end by 9 bases, with 13 bases between. The germline V gene encodes CDR1 SEHNR and CDR2 FQNEAQ (reference sequence). The CDR3 consists of 14 residues.

The rearrangement uses TRBV16 and TRBJ1-1; D ambiguous. This CDR3 region has 14 residues. The germline gives CDR1 KGHSY, CDR2 FQNENV. Trimming left V 2 bases short and J 1 base short, with 8 bases between. In DNA, the CDR3 is TGTGCCAGCAGCCAAGGAATGGGGAACACTGAAGCTTTCTTT. Protein: CASSQGMGNTEAFF. The variable domain in full, completed from reference TRBV16 and TRBJ1-1, reads GEEVAQTPKHLVRGEGQKAKLYCAPIKGHSYVFWYQQVLKNEFKFLISFQNENVFDETGMPKERFSAKCLPNSPCSLEIQATKLEDSAVYFCASSQGMGNTEAFFGQGTRLTVV.

This chain links TRBV5-1 with TRBJ2-6, with 7 bases fitting TRBD1. CDR3 size: 17 residues. The ends lost 1 base at V and 1 base at J; junction bases unmatched: 5. The germline CDR1 and CDR2 sequences are SGHRS and YFSETQ. The CDR3 sequence: CASSLIGGRSGANVLTF. In nucleotides, the CDR3 is TGCGCCAGCAGCTTGATAGGGGGCCGATCTGGGGCCAACGTCCTGACTTTC.

The V and J genes are TRBV6-5 and TRBJ1-1; D is perhaps TRBD1 (6 bases). The germline gives CDR1 MNHEY, CDR2 SVGAGI. The CDR3 has 15 residues. The V gene lost 3 bases and the J gene lost 6 bases, with 17 bases spanning the gap. The chain's CDR3 is CASSYRDRTRAEAFF. As DNA, the CDR3 is TGTGCCAGCAGTTATCGTGACAGGACGAGGGCTGAAGCTTTCTTT.